Described below is a single TCR beta chain sequence and its context. The antigen is not known. These data belong to a study of cytomegalovirus exposure and HLA in healthy donors. Findings of the study overall: Analysis performed later found approximately 17,000 TCR beta sequences associated with HLA alleles at 0.05 false discovery rate.

V shed 5 bases and J 2 bases; nucleotides not matched to a gene: 4. Germline V gene data show CDR1 as SGHTS and CDR2 as YDEGEE. The CDR3 covers 13 residues. A multiplex PCR was run with 60 Vbeta primers and 13 Jbeta primers. Clones were sequenced by immunoSEQ multiplex PCR, and TCRdb holds only the in-frame ones, with some missing. This table has 200,000 to 250,000 clones, almost 85% appearing once. The sequenced material came from PBMCs. This chain joins TRBV5-8 and TRBJ2-7; 7 bases are a match to TRBD2. This TCR was recovered from a woman in her forties in good health and CMV-seronegative. The chain's CDR3 is CASRTGGTYEQYF. CDR3 bases: TGTGCCAGCAGGACCGGGGGGACCTACGAGCAGTACTTC.